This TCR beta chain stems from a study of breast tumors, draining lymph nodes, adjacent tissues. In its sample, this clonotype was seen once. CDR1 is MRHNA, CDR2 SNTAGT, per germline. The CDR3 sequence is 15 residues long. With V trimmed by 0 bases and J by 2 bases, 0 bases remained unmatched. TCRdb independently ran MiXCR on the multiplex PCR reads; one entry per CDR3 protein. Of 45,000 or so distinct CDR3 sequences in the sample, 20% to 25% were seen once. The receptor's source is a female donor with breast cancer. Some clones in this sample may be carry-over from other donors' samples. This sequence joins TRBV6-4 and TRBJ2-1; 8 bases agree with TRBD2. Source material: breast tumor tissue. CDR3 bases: TGTGCCAGCAGTGACTCGACTAGCGCCTACAATGAGCAGTTCTTC. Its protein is CASSDSTSAYNEQFF.